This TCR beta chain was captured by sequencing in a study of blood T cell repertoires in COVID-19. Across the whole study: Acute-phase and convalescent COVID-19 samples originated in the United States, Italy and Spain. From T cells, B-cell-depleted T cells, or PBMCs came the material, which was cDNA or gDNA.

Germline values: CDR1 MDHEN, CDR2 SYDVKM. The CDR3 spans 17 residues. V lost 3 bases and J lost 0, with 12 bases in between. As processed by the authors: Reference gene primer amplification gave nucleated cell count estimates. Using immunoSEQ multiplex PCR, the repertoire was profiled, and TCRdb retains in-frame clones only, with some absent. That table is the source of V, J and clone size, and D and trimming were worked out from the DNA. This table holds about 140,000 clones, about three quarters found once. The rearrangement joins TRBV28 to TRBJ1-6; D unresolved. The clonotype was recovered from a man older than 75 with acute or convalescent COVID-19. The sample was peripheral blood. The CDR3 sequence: CASSFAGTSSYNSPLHF. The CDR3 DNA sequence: TGTGCCAGCAGTTTCGCAGGAACTAGCTCCTATAATTCACCCCTCCACTTT.